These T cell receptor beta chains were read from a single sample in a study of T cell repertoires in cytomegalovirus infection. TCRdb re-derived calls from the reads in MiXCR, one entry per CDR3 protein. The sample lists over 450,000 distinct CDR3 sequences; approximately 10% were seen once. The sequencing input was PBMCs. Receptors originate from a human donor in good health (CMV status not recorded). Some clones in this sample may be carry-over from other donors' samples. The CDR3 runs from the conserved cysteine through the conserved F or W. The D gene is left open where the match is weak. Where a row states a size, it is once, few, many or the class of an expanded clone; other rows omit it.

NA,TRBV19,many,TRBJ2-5,TGTGCCAGCTCTAGTGTCTGGACCAGCCAGACCCAGTACTTC,CASSSVWTSQTQYF
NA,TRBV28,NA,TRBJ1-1,TGTGCCAGCAGTTTAGCGACCAGGGCGGGGGCTGAAGCTTTCTTT,CASSLATRAGAEAFF
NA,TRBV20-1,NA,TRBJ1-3,TGCAGTGCTAGACAGGGATCGGCTGGAAACACCATATATTTT,CSARQGSAGNTIYF
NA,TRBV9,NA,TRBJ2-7,TGTGCCAGCAGCGTAAAAGACAGTAGCTACGAGCAGTACTTC,CASSVKDSSYEQYF
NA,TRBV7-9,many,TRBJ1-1,TGTGCCAGCAGTGCGCGACGGAAAACTGAAGCTTTCTTT,CASSARRKTEAFF
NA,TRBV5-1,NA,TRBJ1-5,TGCGCCAGCAGCTTGGAGGGGAACCTCCATCAGCCCCAGCATTTT,CASSLEGNLHQPQHF
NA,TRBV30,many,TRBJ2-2,TGTGCCTGGAGTGAGGCCGGGGAGCTGTTTTTT,CAWSEAGELFF
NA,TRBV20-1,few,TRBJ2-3,TGCAGTGCTGGGGGCCTCCAGGTGGATACGCAGTATTTT,CSAGGLQVDTQYF
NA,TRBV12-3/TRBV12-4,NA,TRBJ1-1,TGTGCCAGCAGTAGCCAAGGGGCTGTGAGGACTGAAGCTTTCTTT,CASSSQGAVRTEAFF
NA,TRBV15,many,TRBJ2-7,TGTGCCACCAGCAGAGAGAGGACAATGGGGCTCGAGCAGTACTTC,CATSRERTMGLEQYF
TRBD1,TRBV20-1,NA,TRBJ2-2,TGCAGTGCTCACATGAATTCCGGGACAGGGGGCTTGGGCACCGGGGAGCTGTTTTTT,CSAHMNSGTGGLGTGELFF
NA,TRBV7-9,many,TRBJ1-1,TGTGCCAGCAGAGATACAGGGTCCGGCGCTGAAGCTTTCTTT,CASRDTGSGAEAFF
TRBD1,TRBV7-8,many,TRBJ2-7,TGTGCCAGTCGGGGGACAGGCACATACGAGCAGTACTTC,CASRGTGTYEQYF
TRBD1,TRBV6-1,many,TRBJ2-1,TGTGCCAGCAGTCCGACAGGGAATGGGTACAATGAGCAGTTCTTC,CASSPTGNGYNEQFF
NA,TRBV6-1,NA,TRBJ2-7,TGTGCCAGCAGTGATTTAGTTACCGAGCAGTACTTC,CASSDLVTEQYF
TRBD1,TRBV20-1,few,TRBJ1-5,TGCAGTGCCACATCCGGGACAGGGGATCAGCCCCAGCATTTT,CSATSGTGDQPQHF
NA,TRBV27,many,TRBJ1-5,TGTGCCAGCAGTTTTTTTAATCAGCCCCAGCATTTT,CASSFFNQPQHF
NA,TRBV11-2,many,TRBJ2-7,TGTGCCAGCAGTCTCGTGAGGGGGTCAGATGAGCAGTACTTC,CASSLVRGSDEQYF
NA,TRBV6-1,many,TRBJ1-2,TGTGCCAGCAGTGACGACGGAATCTATGGCTACACCTTC,CASSDDGIYGYTF
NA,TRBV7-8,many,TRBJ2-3,TGTGCCAGCAGCCGGACCCGGAAGGGCAGCGGGTACACAGATACGCAGTATTTT,CASSRTRKGSGYTDTQYF
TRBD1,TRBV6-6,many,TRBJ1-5,TGTGCCAGCAGTTACTCGAACAGGGGAGGCAATCAGCCCCAGCATTTT,CASSYSNRGGNQPQHF
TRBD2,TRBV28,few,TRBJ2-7,TGTGCCAGCATTGAACGTAGCGGGAGCCCCTACGAGCAGTACTTC,CASIERSGSPYEQYF
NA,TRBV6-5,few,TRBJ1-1,TGTGCCAGCAGTCGGGAGCCTCCTGGAGCTTTCTTT,CASSREPPGAFF
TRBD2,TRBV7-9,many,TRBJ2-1,TGTGCCAGCAGCGGGTGGACTAGCGGGAACTACAATGAGCAGTTCTTC,CASSGWTSGNYNEQFF